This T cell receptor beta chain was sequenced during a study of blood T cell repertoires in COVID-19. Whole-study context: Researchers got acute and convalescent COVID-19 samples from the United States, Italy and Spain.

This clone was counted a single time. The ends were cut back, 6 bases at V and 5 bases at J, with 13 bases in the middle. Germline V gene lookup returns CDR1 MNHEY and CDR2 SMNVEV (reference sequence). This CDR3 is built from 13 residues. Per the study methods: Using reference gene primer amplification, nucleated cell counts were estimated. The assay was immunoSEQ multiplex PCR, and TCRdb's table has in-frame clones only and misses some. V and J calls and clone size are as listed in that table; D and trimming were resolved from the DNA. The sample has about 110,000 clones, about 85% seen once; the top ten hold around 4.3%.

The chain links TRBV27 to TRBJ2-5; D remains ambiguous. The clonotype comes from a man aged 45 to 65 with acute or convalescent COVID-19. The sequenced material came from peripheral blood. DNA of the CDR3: TGTGCCAGCAGGTTAAATGGAGCGGAGACCCAGTACTTC. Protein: CASRLNGAETQYF.